Below are 19 T cell receptor beta chains sequenced from a single sample in a study of vaccination and CD4 T cells after COVID-19. These receptors have no known antigen. CD4+ T cells that had been cultured provided DNA sequenced with the Oncomine TCR Beta short-read assay. TCRdb independently ran MiXCR on the PCR reads; one entry per CDR3 protein. The sample records several thousand distinct CDR3 sequences, around two fifths being singletons. Treatment noted: 10-day PBMC culture with coronavirus spike peptide pools or control peptides (ViraFEST assay). Prior to the COVID-19 pandemic (2011-2018), the unexposed donor's CD4+ T cells were collected. What was sequenced was CD4+ T cells from blood, cultured in vitro. These receptor sequences come from a human donor in good health.

This clonotype was detected a few times. The chain combines TRBV20-1 with TRBJ2-3, with 7 nucleotides matching TRBD2. V was pared by 0 bases and J by 5 bases, with 8 bases of the junction left unmatched. The CDR3 extends over 15 amino acids. CDR1 DFQATT and CDR2 SNEGSKA come from the germline V gene (reference sequence). CDR3 sequence reads: CSARDGAGAGDTQYF. CDR3 sequence (DNA): TGCAGTGCTAGAGATGGGGCGGGAGCAGGAGATACGCAGTATTTT.

CDR3 loop: CSVPTGAAGEQYF. Here the CDR3 DNA reads TGCAGTGTCCCTACAGGGGCAGCAGGCGAGCAGTACTTC. The rearrangement links TRBV20-1 to TRBJ2-7, with 7 bases fitting TRBD1. The germline CDR1 and CDR2 sequences are DFQATT and SNEGSKA (reference sequence). This CDR3 is built from 13 residues. V gave up 7 bases and J gave up 6 bases; unmatched junction bases: 12.

This sequence joins TRBV24-1 and TRBJ1-2; D gene uncertain. The CDR3 totals 14 residues. V was pared by 5 bases and J by 2 bases, with 11 bases between. Germline V gene lookup returns CDR1 KGHDR and CDR2 SFDVKD. The DNA for the CDR3 is TGTGCCACCAGTGCCCCCGGACGGAACTATGGCTACACCTTC. Its protein product is CATSAPGRNYGYTF.

This clonotype was seen a few times. The chain employs TRBV28 and TRBJ1-6; tentatively, D is TRBD1 (6 bases). Trimming shortened V by 3 bases and J by 6 bases, and 15 bases separated the two germline ends. The germline V gene has CDR1 MDHEN and CDR2 SYDVKM. The CDR3 length is 16 residues. CDR3 residues: CASSLSRGTPNSPLHF. The CDR3 DNA reads as TGTGCCAGCAGTTTGTCCCGGGGGACACCTAATTCACCCCTCCACTTT. Together with reference TRBV28 and TRBJ1-6, the CDR3 gives the full variable domain: DVKVTQSSRYLVKRTGEKVFLECVQDMDHENMFWYRQDPGLGLRLIYFSYDVKMKEKGDIPEGYSVSREKKERFSLILESASTNQTSMYLCASSLSRGTPNSPLHFGNGTRLTVT.

The V gene is TRBV15, the J gene TRBJ1-5; a possible D gene is TRBD1 (5 bases). V lost 7 bases, J lost 2 bases, and 9 bases lay in between. The germline CDR1 and CDR2 sequences are LNHNV and YYDKDF (reference sequence). The length of the CDR3 is 13 residues. CDR3 protein: CATTPTGNQPQHF. As DNA, the CDR3 is TGTGCCACCACCCCGACAGGCAATCAGCCCCAGCATTTT.

This clonotype was counted only a few times. The chain has TRBV6-1 and TRBJ1-2; perhaps TRBD1 as D (6 bases). The germline V gene encodes CDR1 MNHNS and CDR2 SASEGT. V lost 6 bases and J lost 3, with 17 bases in between. The CDR3 totals 15 residues. CDR3 in amino acids: CASSPGGGLYYGYTF. The CDR3, as DNA: TGTGCCAGCAGCCCCGGAGGGGGGTTATACTATGGCTACACCTTC.

The chain has TRBV20-1 and TRBJ1-5; 7 nucleotides align to TRBD1. The CDR3 is made up of 14 amino acids. Germline V lookup: CDR1 DFQATT, CDR2 SNEGSKA (reference sequence). CDR3 coding DNA: TGCAGCGGGTCGAGCAGGGGGAGCAATCAGCCCCAGCATTTT. Protein sequence: CSGSSRGSNQPQHF.

The chain links TRBV20-1 to TRBJ2-5, with 10 bases lining up with TRBD2. The CDR3 covers 17 residues. Trimming removed 2 bases from V and 3 bases from J; junction bases left unmatched: 12. The germline CDR1 and CDR2 sequences are DFQATT and SNEGSKA (reference sequence). In nucleotides, the CDR3 is TGCAGTGCTAGACCTCCTCACCTCGGACTAGCGGAAGAGACCCAGTACTTC. It codes for CSARPPHLGLAEETQYF.

This chain links TRBV27 with TRBJ1-2; D gene unclear. The CDR3 contains 15 residues. Between the trimmed V and J ends, which lost 7 bases and 4 bases, there was a span of 19 bases. Germline CDR1 is MNHEY and CDR2 is SMNVEV (reference sequence). The CDR3 DNA reads as TGTGCCAGCAAGGAAAGCGGCCTAGGCAGCTATGGCTACACCTTC. It yields the protein CASKESGLGSYGYTF.

This clonotype was seen more than once but under ten times. The chain carries TRBV28 and TRBJ1-5; D perhaps matches TRBD1 (6 bases). V lost 6 bases, J lost 9 bases, and 12 bases lay in between. The germline V gene encodes CDR1 MDHEN and CDR2 SYDVKM. This CDR3 is 12 amino acids long. The CDR3 sequence is CASRQPTGPQHF. As DNA, the CDR3 is TGTGCCAGCAGGCAACCGACAGGGCCCCAGCATTTT.

This chain uses TRBV6-2 or TRBV6-3 with TRBJ2-1; 8 bases match TRBD2. The CDR3 spans 13 residues. CDR1 and CDR2 (germline): MNHEY, SVGEGT. Trimming at V came to 2 bases and at J to 7 bases, leaving 1 base not matched to a gene. The CDR3 here is CASSYGLANEQFF. DNA of the CDR3: TGTGCCAGCAGTTACGGACTAGCAAATGAGCAGTTCTTC.

The chain uses TRBV30 and TRBJ2-3, with D tentatively TRBD1 or TRBD2 (7 bases each). The CDR3 extends over 10 amino acids. CDR1 and CDR2 from the germline V gene are GTSNPN and SVGIG (reference sequence). Trimming left V 8 bases short and J 8 bases short, with 11 bases between. CDR3 protein: CATGEGTQYF. The DNA for the CDR3 is TGTGCCACAGGGGAGGGTACGCAGTATTTT.

This clonotype showed up just once. V usage is TRBV14 and J usage is TRBJ1-3; D not resolved. V was pared by 4 bases and J by 1 base, with 5 bases between. CDR1 is SGHDN and CDR2 is FVKESK in the germline V gene. The CDR3 is made up of 13 amino acids. The DNA of the CDR3 is TGTGCCAGCAGCCCACAATCTGGAAACACCATATATTTT. Protein sequence: CASSPQSGNTIYF.

The chain is built from TRBV10-1 and TRBJ1-3; D gene unclear. V lost 4 bases and J lost 2, with 6 bases in between. Germline CDR1 is WNHNN and CDR2 is SYGVQD (reference sequence). CDR3 length: 13 amino acids. CDR3 loop: CASSVATGNTIYF. The CDR3 DNA reads as TGCGCCAGCAGTGTGGCAACTGGAAACACCATATATTTT.

The chain has TRBV20-1 and TRBJ2-1, with D maybe TRBD1 (6 bases). Germline V gene lookup returns CDR1 DFQATT and CDR2 SNEGSKA (reference sequence). The CDR3 loop spans 14 amino acids. CDR3 in amino acids: CSGTGQGTQNEQFF. DNA of the CDR3: TGCAGCGGTACAGGGCAGGGGACACAGAATGAGCAGTTCTTC.

The chain carries TRBV7-2 and TRBJ2-1; D is ambiguous. CDR1 is SGHTA and CDR2 is FQGNSA in the germline V gene. Deletions cut 2 bases from V and 5 bases from J, with 10 bases between. This CDR3 spans 14 amino acids. CDR3 bases: TGTGCCAGCAGCTTAATGAGGAGCAACAATGAGCAGTTCTTC. Translation: CASSLMRSNNEQFF.

V usage is TRBV19 and J usage is TRBJ1-5; no firm D call. Germline CDR1 is LNHDA and CDR2 is SQIVND (reference sequence). Trimming took off 2 bases at V and 0 bases at J, with 11 bases between the two ends. CDR3 length: 16 amino acids. As DNA, the CDR3 is TGTGCCAGTAGTATATATTCGGGGAATAGCAATCAGCCCCAGCATTTT. Amino acid sequence: CASSIYSGNSNQPQHF.

This clonotype has just one count. The genes are TRBV19 and TRBJ1-4; no reliable D call. This CDR3 is built from 11 residues. Trimming removed 4 bases at V and 10 bases at J, with 7 bases between. CDR1 and CDR2 (germline): LNHDA, SQIVND (reference sequence). The CDR3 nucleotides are TGTGCCAGTAGTACACGGGGAAAACTGTTTTTT. Its translation is CASSTRGKLFF.

This chain uses TRBV28 with TRBJ1-5, with D perhaps TRBD1 (5 bases). The CDR3 consists of 15 residues. Trimming cost V 6 bases and J 7 bases, with 19 bases left between them. Germline loops: CDR1 MDHEN, CDR2 SYDVKM. The CDR3 region has the DNA TGTGCCAGCAGCCTGTCTAGGGGAGGAGGACAGCCCCAGCATTTT. Its protein is CASSLSRGGGQPQHF.